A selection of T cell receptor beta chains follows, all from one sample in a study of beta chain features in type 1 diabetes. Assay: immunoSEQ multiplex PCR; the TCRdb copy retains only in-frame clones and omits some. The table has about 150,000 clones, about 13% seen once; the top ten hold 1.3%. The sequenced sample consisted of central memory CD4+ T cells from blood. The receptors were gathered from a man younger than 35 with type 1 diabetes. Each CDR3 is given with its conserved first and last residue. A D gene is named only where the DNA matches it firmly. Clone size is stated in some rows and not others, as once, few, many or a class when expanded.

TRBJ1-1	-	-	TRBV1	TGCACCAGGCCGGGACAGAGGGCTACCGAAGCTTTCTTT	CTRPGQRATEAFF
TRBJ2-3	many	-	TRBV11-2	TGTGCCAGCAGACCTTGGTGGGGGGGCACAGATACGCAGTATTTT	CASRPWWGGTDTQYF
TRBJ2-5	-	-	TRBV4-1	TGTGCCAGCAGCCAAGAAGGACGGGGAATCGAGACCCAGTACTTC	CASSQEGRGIETQYF
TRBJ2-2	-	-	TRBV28	TGTGCCAGCAGTGGACGATCAGGGCTGGGCACCGGGGAGCTGTTTTTT	CASSGRSGLGTGELFF
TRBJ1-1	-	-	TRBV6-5	TGTGCCAGCAGGAATAAGGTCGGAGTAGCTTTCTTT	CASRNKVGVAFF
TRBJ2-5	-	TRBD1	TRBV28	TGTGCCAGCAGTTCGTCGGGACAGAGATACCAAGAGACCCAGTACTTC	CASSSSGQRYQETQYF
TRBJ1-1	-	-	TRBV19	TGTGCCAGAGGTCGGGCGGACATGAACACTGAAGCTTTCTTT	CARGRADMNTEAFF
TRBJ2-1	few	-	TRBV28	TGTGCCAGCAGTTTGGGGGGTAAGGATGAGCAGTTCTTC	CASSLGGKDEQFF
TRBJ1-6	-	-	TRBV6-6	TGTGCCAGCAGTTCGGAGGGTGATAATTCACCCCTCCACTTT	CASSSEGDNSPLHF
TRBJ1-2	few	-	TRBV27	TGTGCCAGCAGTTTGGGGAGGGAGAGCTATGGCTACACCTTC	CASSLGRESYGYTF
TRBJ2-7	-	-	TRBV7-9	TGTGCCAGCAGCCCATCAGACCTAGTCGCGGGGGAGCAGTACTTC	CASSPSDLVAGEQYF
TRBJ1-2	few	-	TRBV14	TGTGCCAGCAGCCCACAGGGTCGTGGCTACACCTTC	CASSPQGRGYTF
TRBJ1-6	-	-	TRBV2	TGTGCCAGCAGGGAATGGGAGTCACCCCTCCACTTT	CASREWESPLHF
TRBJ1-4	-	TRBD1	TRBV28	TGTGCCAGCAGACCAAACCCCGGGACAGGGCTGGAAAAACTGTTTTTT	CASRPNPGTGLEKLFF
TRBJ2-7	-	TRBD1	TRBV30	TGTGCCTGGAGTCCCCCGGGACAGGGGACATCAAGCTACGAGCAGTACTTC	CAWSPPGQGTSSYEQYF
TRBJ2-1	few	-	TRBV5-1	TGCGCCAGCAGCACCGACACTACCTACAATGAGCAGTTCTTC	CASSTDTTYNEQFF
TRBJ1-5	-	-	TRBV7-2	TGTGCCAGCAGCTTGGGCCTCAATCAGCCCCAGCATTTT	CASSLGLNQPQHF
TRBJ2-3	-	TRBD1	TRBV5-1	TGCGCCAGCAGAACAGGGGCAGATACGCAGTATTTT	CASRTGADTQYF
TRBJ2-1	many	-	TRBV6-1	TGTGCCAGCCAGGATTACAATGAGCAGTTCTTC	CASQDYNEQFF
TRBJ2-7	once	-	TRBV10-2	TGCGCCAGCAGTGGCTCCGTCAACTCCTACGAGCAGTACTTC	CASSGSVNSYEQYF
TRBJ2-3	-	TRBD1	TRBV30	TGTGCCTGGGGGCGGAAAGATGGGACAGGCAAGAATACGCAGTATTTT	CAWGRKDGTGKNTQYF
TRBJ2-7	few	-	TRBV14	TGTGCCAGCAGCCAGAATAGCGACGAGCAGTACTTC	CASSQNSDEQYF
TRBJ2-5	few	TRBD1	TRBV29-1	TGCAGCGCGGAACAGGGGGCAGGGGAGACCCAGTACTTC	CSAEQGAGETQYF
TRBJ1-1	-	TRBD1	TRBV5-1	TGCGCCAGCAGCATTAAGGGACAGGGTGACACTGAAGCTTTCTTT	CASSIKGQGDTEAFF
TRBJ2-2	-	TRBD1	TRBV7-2	TGTGCCAGCAGCTCGAAACAGGGGACCACCGGGGAGCTGTTTTTT	CASSSKQGTTGELFF
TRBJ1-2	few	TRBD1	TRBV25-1	TGTGCCAGCAGTGCTCCCCCGGGACAGGGATTGGGCTACACCTTC	CASSAPPGQGLGYTF
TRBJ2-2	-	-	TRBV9	TGTGCCAGCAGCGTAGCGGCGGTCAGCAACACCGGGGAGCTGTTTTTT	CASSVAAVSNTGELFF
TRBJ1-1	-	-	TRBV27	TGTGCCAGCAGTTTATCTAGGGGGGTCACTGAAGCTTTCTTT	CASSLSRGVTEAFF
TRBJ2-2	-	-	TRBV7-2	TGTGCCAGCAGCCTCCGCGGGGACACCGGGGAGCTGTTTTTT	CASSLRGDTGELFF
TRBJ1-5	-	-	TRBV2	TGTGCCAGCTCCAAGGGCAATCAGCCCCAGCATTTT	CASSKGNQPQHF
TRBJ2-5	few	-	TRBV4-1	TGCGCCAGCAGCCAAGATAGCGGGACAGGGTGGCAGGAGACCCAGTACTTC	CASSQDSGTGWQETQYF
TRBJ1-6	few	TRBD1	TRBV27	TGTGCCAGCAGTCCCCGGACAGGGCAGAATTCACCCCTCCACTTT	CASSPRTGQNSPLHF
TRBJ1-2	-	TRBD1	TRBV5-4	TGTGCCAGCAAGAAGGGACAGGCCCTTAGCTACACCTTC	CASKKGQALSYTF
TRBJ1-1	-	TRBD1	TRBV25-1	TGTGCCAGCATTGGTTCCGGGACAGGGAAAGCTTTCTTT	CASIGSGTGKAFF
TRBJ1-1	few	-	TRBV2	TGTGCCAGCAGTGTTCAGGGTAGCACTGAAGCTTTCTTT	CASSVQGSTEAFF
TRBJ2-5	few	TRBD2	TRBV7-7	TGTGCCAGCAGCTTAGCAACTAGCGGGGGGAGGGAGACCCAGTACTTC	CASSLATSGGRETQYF
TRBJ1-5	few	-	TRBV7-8	TGTGCCAGCAGCCCACCCATGGGGGGGTATAGCAATCAGCCCCAGCATTTT	CASSPPMGGYSNQPQHF
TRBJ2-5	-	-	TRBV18	TGTGCCAGCTCACCGTCTAGCGCAGAGACCCAGTACTTC	CASSPSSAETQYF
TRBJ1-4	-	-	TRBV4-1	TGCGCCAGCAGCCAAGATTTACAGGGATGGGAAAAACTGTTTTTT	CASSQDLQGWEKLFF
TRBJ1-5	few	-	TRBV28	TGTGCCACCCTTCGGACAGTTCTTCAGCCCCAGCATTTT	CATLRTVLQPQHF
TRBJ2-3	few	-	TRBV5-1	TGCGCCAGCAGCCCCTCCCACATCACAGATACGCAGTATTTT	CASSPSHITDTQYF
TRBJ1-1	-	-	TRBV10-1	TGCGCCAGCAGTGACTCGGGGCTATACACTGAAGCTTTCTTT	CASSDSGLYTEAFF
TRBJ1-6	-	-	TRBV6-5	TGTGCCAGCAGTTATGGGGGGGCCTTTAATTCACCCCTCCACTTT	CASSYGGAFNSPLHF
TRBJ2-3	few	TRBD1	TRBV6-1	TGTGCCAGCAATATACAGGGGATCACAGATACGCAGTATTTT	CASNIQGITDTQYF
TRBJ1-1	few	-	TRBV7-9	TGTGCCAGCAGCTTACAGCAGGGAGCCACTGAAGCTTTCTTT	CASSLQQGATEAFF
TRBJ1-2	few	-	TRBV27	TGTGCCAGCAGTTCTCGGAATAACTATGGCTACACCTTC	CASSSRNNYGYTF
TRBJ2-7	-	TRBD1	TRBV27	TGTGCCAGCACCGGGGACAGGGGACTCCACGAGCAGTACTTC	CASTGDRGLHEQYF
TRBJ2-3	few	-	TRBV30	TGTGCCTGGAACGCGGGACTCGATACGCAGTATTTT	CAWNAGLDTQYF
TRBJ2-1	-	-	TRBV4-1	TGCGCCAGCAGCCAACATGGGACCTATACATATGAGCAGTTCTTC	CASSQHGTYTYEQFF
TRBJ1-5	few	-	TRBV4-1	TGCGCCAGCAGCCCGCAGGGGTCAGGGGTCAATCAGCCCCAGCATTTT	CASSPQGSGVNQPQHF